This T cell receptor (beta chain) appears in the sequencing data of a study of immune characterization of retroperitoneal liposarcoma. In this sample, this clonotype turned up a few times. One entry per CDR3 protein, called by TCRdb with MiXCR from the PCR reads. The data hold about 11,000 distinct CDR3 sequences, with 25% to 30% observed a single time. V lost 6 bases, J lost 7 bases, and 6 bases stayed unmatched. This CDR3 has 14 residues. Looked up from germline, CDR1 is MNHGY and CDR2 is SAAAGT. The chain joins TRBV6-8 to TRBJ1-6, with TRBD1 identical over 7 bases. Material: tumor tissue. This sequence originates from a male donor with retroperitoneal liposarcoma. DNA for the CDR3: TGTGCCAGCAGCCTGGGACAGAAAAATTCACCCCTCCACTTT. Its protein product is CASSLGQKNSPLHF.